This record concerns one T cell receptor (beta chain) sequence. Sequenced by immunoSEQ multiplex PCR; TCRdb stores in-frame clones only, minus some. The sample lists roughly 38,000 clones, over 85% seen once, with 18% in the top ten. The sample's time point: baseline, week 1 (first vaccination visit). Treatment of the sample: pre-vaccination baseline after standard-of-care therapy. V gave up 1 base and J gave up 2 bases; unmatched junction bases: 8. Germline CDR1 and CDR2: SGHVS and FQNEAQ. This CDR3 region has 17 residues. This entry belongs to a study of a mutant IDH1 vaccine in newly diagnosed glioma. Background on the study: Before enrollment, the patients had been treated with radiotherapy alone, temozolomide alone, or both together. Most of them had received both.

Sequences were derived from PBMCs, sampled from a glioma patient treated with radiotherapy, temozolomide or both. The chain combines TRBV7-8 with TRBJ1-3; 7 bases map to TRBD1. The clonotype was recovered from a man aged 18 to 30 with glioma. The CDR3 reads CASSLGPIRGTGNTIYF. DNA for the CDR3: TGTGCCAGCAGCTTAGGCCCTATCAGGGGGACTGGAAACACCATATATTTT.